Below, 8 T cell receptor beta chains from the same sample are listed, as sequenced in a study of shared clonotypes between healthy human individuals. The repertoire was sequenced with immunoSEQ multiplex PCR; TCRdb's copy has only in-frame clones and lacks some. Of some 450,000 clones listed, around 77% are singletons. Specimen: PBMCs. The origin of the receptors is a woman between 35 and 50 years old in good health. Some clones in this sample may be carry-over from other donors' samples.

The J gene is TRBJ1-2, the V gene TRBV4-2; D remains ambiguous. Per germline, CDR1 LGHNA and CDR2 YNFKEQ. This CDR3 region has 14 residues. Deletions cut 0 bases from V and 8 bases from J, with 13 bases between. The CDR3 spells CASSQDLGSGGYTF. The DNA of the CDR3 is TGTGCCAGCAGCCAAGATTTGGGTTCGGGCGGCTACACCTTC.

For this clone: A far larger clone differs by one base, so this is likely a read error. The V gene is TRBV30, the J gene TRBJ1-2; TRBD1 agrees at 8 bases. The V gene end was trimmed by 0 bases and the J gene end by 7 bases; junction bases not matched to a gene: 13. The CDR3 runs to 16 residues. CDR1 is GTSNPN and CDR2 is SVGIG in the germline V gene (reference sequence). The CDR3 region has the DNA TGTGCCTGGAGTGTATTTGAGTCAGGGGGCGAAAGTGGCTACACCTTC. Amino acids: CAWSVFESGGESGYTF.

The chain employs TRBV6-5 and TRBJ2-1; D assignment may be TRBD1 or TRBD2 (5 bases each). The CDR3 length is 14 residues. V lost 6 bases to trimming and J lost 0 bases, with 9 bases between them. Germline values: CDR1 MNHEY, CDR2 SVGAGI. DNA for the CDR3: TGTGCCAGCAGGGGGGAAAGCTCCTACAATGAGCAGTTCTTC. It yields the protein CASRGESSYNEQFF.

The V and J genes are TRBV6-6 and TRBJ2-4; D is perhaps TRBD1 (5 bases). Germline V CDR1 and CDR2: MNHNY, SVGAGI (reference sequence). Trimming took off 3 bases at V and 7 bases at J, with 10 bases between the two ends. This CDR3 region has 13 residues. CDR3: CASSYGQGNIQYF. The DNA for the CDR3 is TGTGCCAGCAGTTATGGGCAGGGTAACATTCAGTACTTC.

As regards this clone: Relative to the germline gene, one junction end is altered; a read error may explain this. The chain combines TRBV29-1 with TRBJ2-1, with D possibly being TRBD2 (5 bases). Per the germline V gene, CDR1 is SQVTM and CDR2 is ANQGSEA. The CDR3 extends over 11 amino acids. The CDR3 bases are TGCAGCGCTGAACGACTAAATGAGCAGTTCTTC. It codes for CSAERLNEQFF.

With regard to this clone: The junction differs from germline at one of its ends, possibly a read error. The chain joins TRBV7-7 to TRBJ2-3; 12 positions agree with TRBD1. Germline loops: CDR1 SSHAT, CDR2 FNYEAQ (reference sequence). The CDR3 covers 15 residues. The CDR3 region is CASSSGQGAADTQYF. Written as DNA, the CDR3 is TGTGCTAGCAGCTCGGGACAGGGGGCCGCAGATACGCAGTATTTT.

The chain links TRBV2 to TRBJ2-1; D is possibly TRBD1 (5 bases). Germline V lookup: CDR1 SNHLY, CDR2 FYNNEI. With 6 bases removed from V and 8 bases from J, the gap between germline ends came to 11 bases. This CDR3 spans 12 amino acids. CDR3: CASRPGRDEQFF. The CDR3 DNA reads as TGTGCCAGCAGGCCGGGCAGGGATGAGCAGTTCTTC.

This chain joins TRBV7-8 and TRBJ2-2, with 7 bases fitting TRBD1. After removal of 5 bases from V and 2 bases from J, the junction contained 8 bases not matched to a gene. CDR3 length equals 16 residues. Germline loops: CDR1 SGHVS, CDR2 FQNEAQ. The CDR3 nucleotides read TGTGCCAGCAGCCAAAGAGACAGGGCTAACACCGGGGAGCTGTTTTTT. Translated, it gives CASSQRDRANTGELFF. Drawing the rest from reference TRBV7-8 and TRBJ2-2, the complete variable domain is GAGVSQSPRYKVAKRGQDVALRCDPISGHVSLFWYQQALGQGPEFLTYFQNEAQLDKSGLPSDRFFAERPEGSVSTLKIQRTQQEDSAVYLCASSQRDRANTGELFFGEGSRLTVL.